This T cell receptor beta chain is drawn from a study of Ad26.COV2.S vaccination and SARS-CoV-2 variants. The overall study: The Ad26.COV2.S arm of the COV1001 trial was where the donor was placed.

As to treatment: around 19 received Ad26.COV2.S at low or high dose, single or two shots; about 5 received placebo; per-sample allocation not given. Vaccine and placebo recipients were sampled on day 63 after the first injection. A Boston donor was an adult aged 18-55 years. General study findings and limits: Comparable non-spike TCR breadth was observed in vaccine and placebo recipients. The TCR-based breadth and depth measures might underestimate overall T cell responses.

As to this clone: The antigen is not known.

The method was immunoSEQ multiplex PCR; TCRdb's version includes in-frame clones alone and lacks a portion of them. Among 350,000 to 500,000 clones listed, roughly 91% were seen once. Germline V gene lookup returns CDR1 SGHTA and CDR2 FQGTGA. The CDR3 sequence is 15 residues long. Trimming cost V 5 bases and J 7 bases; bases outside gene matches: 7. This receptor was taken from a person aged 18-65 years who received the Ad26.COV2.S COVID-19 vaccine or a placebo. The specimen was peripheral blood, collected in a trial of Ad26.COV2.S vaccine versus placebo. This rearrangement joins TRBV7-3 to TRBJ2-2, with 10 bases that match TRBD1. CDR3 DNA: TGTGCCAGCAGCCTGAGGGACAGGGGTATCGGGGAGCTGTTTTTT. This encodes CASSLRDRGIGELFF.